A selection of T cell receptor beta chains follows, all from one sample in a study of OX40 agonist ivuxolimab in advanced cancers. Assay: immunoSEQ multiplex PCR; the TCRdb copy retains only in-frame clones and omits some. This sample has just over 95,000 clones, with about 85% found just once. The specimen comprised CD4+ or CD8+ T cells sorted from blood, sampled in a trial of the OX40 agonist ivuxolimab. These receptors were taken from an adult with an advanced solid tumor such as melanoma, head and neck, liver or kidney cancer. CDR3s include the opening cysteine and the closing phenylalanine or tryptophan. Fields, in order: clone size, V gene, D gene, J gene, CDR3 DNA, CDR3 protein. A D gene is named only where the DNA matches it firmly. Clone size is stated in some rows and not others, as once, few, many or a class when expanded.

clone size: once; V gene: TRBV7-2; D gene: -; J gene: TRBJ2-2; CDR3 DNA: TGTGCCAGCAGCGTAGGACGACTAAACACCGGGGAGCTGTTTTTT; CDR3 protein: CASSVGRLNTGELFF
clone size: -; V gene: TRBV6-5; D gene: -; J gene: TRBJ2-7; CDR3 DNA: TGTGCCAGCAGTACAGGGATGAACGAGCAGTACTTC; CDR3 protein: CASSTGMNEQYF
clone size: -; V gene: TRBV30; D gene: -; J gene: TRBJ1-3; CDR3 DNA: TGTGCCTGGAGTGGGGGATCTGGAAACACCATATATTTT; CDR3 protein: CAWSGGSGNTIYF
clone size: -; V gene: TRBV18; D gene: TRBD2; J gene: TRBJ2-7; CDR3 DNA: TGTGCCAGCTCACCACTAGCGGGTGGTGAGGAGCAGTACTTC; CDR3 protein: CASSPLAGGEEQYF
clone size: -; V gene: TRBV4-2; D gene: TRBD1; J gene: TRBJ2-7; CDR3 DNA: TGTGCCAGCAGCCAAGCCTCAGGGACAGACACCTACGAGCAGTACTTC; CDR3 protein: CASSQASGTDTYEQYF
clone size: -; V gene: TRBV15; D gene: -; J gene: TRBJ2-1; CDR3 DNA: TGTGCCACCAGCAGTAATTATGAGGAGGGTAGGGATGAGCAGTTCTTC; CDR3 protein: CATSSNYEEGRDEQFF
clone size: -; V gene: TRBV6-1; D gene: TRBD1; J gene: TRBJ1-3; CDR3 DNA: TGTGCCAGCAGCTTTACAGGGGACTCTGGAAACACCATATATTTT; CDR3 protein: CASSFTGDSGNTIYF
clone size: -; V gene: TRBV4-1; D gene: -; J gene: TRBJ1-5; CDR3 DNA: TGCGCCAGCAGCGGACTTGGGGCAGGGCGGATGCATTTT; CDR3 protein: CASSGLGAGRMHF
clone size: -; V gene: TRBV5-1; D gene: -; J gene: TRBJ1-2; CDR3 DNA: TGCGCCAGCAGCCCGGGGGCCTATGGCTACACCTTC; CDR3 protein: CASSPGAYGYTF
clone size: -; V gene: TRBV30; D gene: -; J gene: TRBJ2-3; CDR3 DNA: TGTGCCTGGAGTGTAGTCGGACTGGCCTCGTGGGATACGCAGTATTTT; CDR3 protein: CAWSVVGLASWDTQYF
clone size: -; V gene: TRBV2; D gene: -; J gene: TRBJ1-4; CDR3 DNA: TGTGCCAGCAGTGTAGGTTCAGCTAATGAAAAACTGTTTTTT; CDR3 protein: CASSVGSANEKLFF
clone size: once; V gene: TRBV10-3; D gene: -; J gene: TRBJ1-1; CDR3 DNA: TGTGCCATCAGCGATGGACAGACGAACACTGAAGCTTTCTTT; CDR3 protein: CAISDGQTNTEAFF
clone size: once; V gene: TRBV6-6; D gene: -; J gene: TRBJ2-7; CDR3 DNA: TGTGCCAGCAGACCACCGGGACTGACCTACGAGCAGTACTTC; CDR3 protein: CASRPPGLTYEQYF
clone size: -; V gene: TRBV6-5; D gene: -; J gene: TRBJ2-5; CDR3 DNA: TGTGCCAGCAGCGCCCGGACCCAGTACTTC; CDR3 protein: CASSARTQYF
clone size: few; V gene: TRBV7-8; D gene: TRBD2; J gene: TRBJ2-7; CDR3 DNA: TGTGCCAGCAGCTTAGCGGGAGGGCCCTACGAGCAGTACTTC; CDR3 protein: CASSLAGGPYEQYF
clone size: -; V gene: TRBV7-2; D gene: -; J gene: TRBJ2-1; CDR3 DNA: TGTGCCAGCAGCTCTCGTGCCGGGCAGTTCTTC; CDR3 protein: CASSSRAGQFF